This T cell receptor beta chain is drawn from a study of blood T cell repertoires in COVID-19. Study at large: Collection of acute and convalescent COVID-19 samples took place in the United States, Italy and Spain. The cDNA or gDNA used as material had been derived from T cells, B-cell-depleted T cells, or PBMCs.

The V end lost 3 bases, the J end lost 8 bases, and 13 bases lay between the germline ends. The CDR3 runs to 13 residues. Clones were read by immunoSEQ multiplex PCR, and TCRdb kept only the in-frame ones, dropping some. The profile covers 300,000 or so clones, with around 89% appearing a single time and 3% to 4.5% taken by the ten largest. The genes are TRBV12-3 or TRBV12-4 and TRBJ1-2, with D unresolved. Sequenced material: peripheral blood. The clonotype comes from a woman between 40 and 50 years old with acute or convalescent COVID-19. The CDR3 DNA is TGTGCCAGCAGTTTTTCTTTTCCTATCGGCTACACCTTC. Protein product: CASSFSFPIGYTF.